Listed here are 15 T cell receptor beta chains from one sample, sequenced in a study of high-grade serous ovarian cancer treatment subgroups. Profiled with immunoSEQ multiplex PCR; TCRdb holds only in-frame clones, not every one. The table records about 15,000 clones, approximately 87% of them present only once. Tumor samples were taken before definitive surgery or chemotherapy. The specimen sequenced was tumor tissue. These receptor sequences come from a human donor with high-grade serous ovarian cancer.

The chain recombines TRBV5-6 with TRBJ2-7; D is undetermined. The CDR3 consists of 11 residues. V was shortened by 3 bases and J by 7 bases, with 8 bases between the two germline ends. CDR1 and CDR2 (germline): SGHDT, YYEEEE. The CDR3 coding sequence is TGTGCCAGCAGCTCCTTTTCGGAGCAGTACTTC. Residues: CASSSFSEQYF. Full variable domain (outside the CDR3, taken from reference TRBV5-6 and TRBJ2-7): DAGVTQSPTHLIKTRGQQVTLRCSPKSGHDTVSWYQQALGQGPQFIFQYYEEEERQRGNFPDRFSGHQFPNYSSELNVNALLLGDSALYLCASSSFSEQYFGPGTRLTVT.

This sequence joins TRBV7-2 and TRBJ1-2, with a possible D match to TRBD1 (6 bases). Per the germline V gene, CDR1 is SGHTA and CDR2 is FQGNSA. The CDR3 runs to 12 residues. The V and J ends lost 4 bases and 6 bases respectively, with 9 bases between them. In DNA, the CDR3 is TGTGCCAGCAGCTCCACAGGGCATGGCTACACCTTC. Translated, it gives CASSSTGHGYTF.

The DNA for the CDR3 is TGTGCCAGCAGCTTAGTGTCCCTTCAAGAGACCCAGTACTTC. Its translation is CASSLVSLQETQYF. V is TRBV7-8 and J is TRBJ2-5; D is ambiguous. Germline CDR1 reads SGHVS; CDR2 reads FQNEAQ. CDR3 size: 14 residues. V lost 1 base and J 2 bases, leaving 8 bases between the germline ends.

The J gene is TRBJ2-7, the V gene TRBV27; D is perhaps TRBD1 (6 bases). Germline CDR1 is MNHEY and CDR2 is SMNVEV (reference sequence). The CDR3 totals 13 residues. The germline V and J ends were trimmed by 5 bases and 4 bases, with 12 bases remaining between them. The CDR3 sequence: CASSPTGWYEQYF. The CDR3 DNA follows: TGTGCCAGCAGTCCCACAGGGTGGTACGAGCAGTACTTC.

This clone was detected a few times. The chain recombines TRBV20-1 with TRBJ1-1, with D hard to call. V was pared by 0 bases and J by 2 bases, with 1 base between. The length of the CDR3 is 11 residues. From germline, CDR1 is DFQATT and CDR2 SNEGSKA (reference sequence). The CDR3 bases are TGCAGTGCTAGAGACAACACTGAAGCTTTCTTT. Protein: CSARDNTEAFF.

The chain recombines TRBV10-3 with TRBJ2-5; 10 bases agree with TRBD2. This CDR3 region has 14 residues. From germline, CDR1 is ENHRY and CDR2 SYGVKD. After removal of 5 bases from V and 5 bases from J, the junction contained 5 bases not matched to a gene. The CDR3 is CAISLSGGYETQYF. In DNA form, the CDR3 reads TGTGCCATCAGTCTTAGCGGGGGGTACGAGACCCAGTACTTC.

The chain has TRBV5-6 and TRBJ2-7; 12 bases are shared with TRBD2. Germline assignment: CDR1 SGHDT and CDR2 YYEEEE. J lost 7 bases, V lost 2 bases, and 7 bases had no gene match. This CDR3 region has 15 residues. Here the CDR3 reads CASSFLAGGPREQYF. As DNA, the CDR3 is TGTGCCAGCAGCTTCCTAGCGGGGGGGCCGAGGGAGCAGTACTTC.

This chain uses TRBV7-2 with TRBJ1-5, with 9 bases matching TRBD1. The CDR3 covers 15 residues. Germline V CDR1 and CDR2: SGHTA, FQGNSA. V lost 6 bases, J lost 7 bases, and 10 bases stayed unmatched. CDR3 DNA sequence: TGTGCCAGCAGTTACTCCGGGACAGGGACACAGCCCCAGCATTTT. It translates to CASSYSGTGTQPQHF.

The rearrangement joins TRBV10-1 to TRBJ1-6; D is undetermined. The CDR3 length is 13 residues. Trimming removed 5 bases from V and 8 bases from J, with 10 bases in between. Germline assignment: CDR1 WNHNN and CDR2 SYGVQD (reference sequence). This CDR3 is CASSRDKDSPLHF. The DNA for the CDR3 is TGCGCCAGCAGTCGTGACAAGGATTCACCCCTCCACTTT.

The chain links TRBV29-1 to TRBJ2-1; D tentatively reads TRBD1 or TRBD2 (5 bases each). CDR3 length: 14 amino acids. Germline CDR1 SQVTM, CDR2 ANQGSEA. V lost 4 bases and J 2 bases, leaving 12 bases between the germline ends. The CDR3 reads CSVASGRAYNEQFF. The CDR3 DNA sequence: TGCAGCGTTGCTTCGGGACGGGCCTACAATGAGCAGTTCTTC.

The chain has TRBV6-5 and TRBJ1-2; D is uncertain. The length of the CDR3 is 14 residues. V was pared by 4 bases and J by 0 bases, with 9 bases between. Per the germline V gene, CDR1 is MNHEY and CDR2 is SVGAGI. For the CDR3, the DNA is TGTGCCAGCAGTTTTACGGAAGCTAACTATGGCTACACCTTC. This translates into CASSFTEANYGYTF.

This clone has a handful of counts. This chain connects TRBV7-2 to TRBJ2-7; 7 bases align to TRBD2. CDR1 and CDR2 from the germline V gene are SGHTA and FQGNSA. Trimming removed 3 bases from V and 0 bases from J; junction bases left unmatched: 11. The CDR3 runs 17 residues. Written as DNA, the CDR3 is TGTGCCAGCAGCTTGGGGCCGGGGGTAGCGGGCTCCTACGAGCAGTACTTC. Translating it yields CASSLGPGVAGSYEQYF.

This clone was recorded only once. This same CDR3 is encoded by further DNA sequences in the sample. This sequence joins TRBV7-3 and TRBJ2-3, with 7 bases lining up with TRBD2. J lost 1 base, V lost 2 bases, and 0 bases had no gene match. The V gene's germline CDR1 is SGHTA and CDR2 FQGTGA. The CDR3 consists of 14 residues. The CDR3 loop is CASSLAGGTDTQYF. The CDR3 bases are TGTGCCAGCAGCTTAGCGGGGGGCACAGATACGCAGTATTTT. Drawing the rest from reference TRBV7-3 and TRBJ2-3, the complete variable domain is GAGVSQTPSNKVTEKGKYVELRCDPISGHTALYWYRQSLGQGPEFLIYFQGTGAADDSGLPNDRFFAVRPEGSVSTLKIQRTERGDSAVYLCASSLAGGTDTQYFGPGTRLTVL.

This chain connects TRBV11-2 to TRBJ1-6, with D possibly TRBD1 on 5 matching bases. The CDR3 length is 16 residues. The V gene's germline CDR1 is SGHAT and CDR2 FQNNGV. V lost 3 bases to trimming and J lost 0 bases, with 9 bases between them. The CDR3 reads CASSFRASSYNSPLHF. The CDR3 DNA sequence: TGTGCCAGCAGCTTCAGGGCTAGCTCCTATAATTCACCCCTCCACTTT.

In DNA form, the CDR3 reads TGTGCCAGCTGGGGAGGGGGGACCGGGGAGCTGTTTTTT. It encodes CASWGGGTGELFF. The chain couples TRBV27 to TRBJ2-2; maybe TRBD2 (7 bases). From germline, CDR1 is MNHEY and CDR2 SMNVEV (reference sequence). V lost 8 bases, J lost 5 bases, and 12 bases lay in between. This CDR3 is 13 amino acids long.